The T cell receptor beta chain described here comes from a study of T cell responses to AZD1222 COVID-19 vaccine. Study-wide results and limits: Only a handful of people who got AZD1222 tested seropositive at baseline. Mostly white British, mostly female donors; authors suggested clonal diversity may be underestimated.

Only in-frame clones appear in the TCRdb table, and some are missing; sequencing was by immunoSEQ multiplex PCR. The sample has over 90,000 clones, almost 85% seen once. Points on this clone: Its antigen is unknown.

The CDR3 consists of 12 residues. Trimming took 3 bases from V and 2 from J, leaving 7 bases between them. Per the germline V gene, CDR1 is DFQATT and CDR2 is SNEGSKA (reference sequence). Sequencing used peripheral blood, obtained on day 0 of AZD1222 vaccination. The sequence was obtained from an adult in good health. The chain joins TRBV20-1 to TRBJ1-2; no clear D. The DNA of the CDR3 is TGCAGTGCTAGTTTTGGAAACTATGGCTACACCTTC. It specifies CSASFGNYGYTF.